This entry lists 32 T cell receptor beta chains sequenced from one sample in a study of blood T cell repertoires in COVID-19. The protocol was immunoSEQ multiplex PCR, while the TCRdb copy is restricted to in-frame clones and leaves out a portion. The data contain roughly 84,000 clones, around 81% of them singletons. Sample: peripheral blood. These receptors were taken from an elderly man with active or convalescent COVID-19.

The CDR3 DNA sequence: TGTGCCAGCAGCTTGAGGAGTGCCGGGGAGCTGTTTTTT. Translation gives CASSLRSAGELFF. The chain has TRBV11-3 and TRBJ2-2; D gene unclear. The CDR3 spans 13 residues. The germline V gene has CDR1 SGHNT and CDR2 YENEEA. V was clipped by 3 bases and J by 6 bases, with 8 bases between them.

CDR3 sequence: CASSFGQAETQYF. Written as DNA, the CDR3 is TGTGCCAGCAGTTTTGGGCAGGCAGAGACCCAGTACTTC. V and J are TRBV12-3 or TRBV12-4 and TRBJ2-5; D not certain. Trimming left V 3 bases short and J 4 bases short, with 9 bases between. The CDR3 is 13 amino acids.

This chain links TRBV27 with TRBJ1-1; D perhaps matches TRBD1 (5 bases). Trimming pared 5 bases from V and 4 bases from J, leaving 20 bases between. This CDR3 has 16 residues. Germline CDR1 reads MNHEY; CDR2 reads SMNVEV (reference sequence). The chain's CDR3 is CASSERQTTSGTEAFF. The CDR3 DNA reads TGTGCCAGCAGTGAGCGACAGACCACTTCGGGCACTGAAGCTTTCTTT.

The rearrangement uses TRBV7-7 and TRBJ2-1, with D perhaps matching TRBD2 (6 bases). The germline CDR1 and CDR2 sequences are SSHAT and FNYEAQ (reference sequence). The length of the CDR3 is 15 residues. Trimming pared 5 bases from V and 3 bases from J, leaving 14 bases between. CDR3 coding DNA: TGTGCCAGCAGCGCCACCCTAGCGCGCTACAATGAGCAGTTCTTC. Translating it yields CASSATLARYNEQFF.

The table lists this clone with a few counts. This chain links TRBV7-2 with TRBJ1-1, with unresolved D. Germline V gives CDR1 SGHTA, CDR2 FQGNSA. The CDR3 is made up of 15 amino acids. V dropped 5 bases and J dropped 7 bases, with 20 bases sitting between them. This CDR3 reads CASSPRWGGYSEAFF. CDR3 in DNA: TGTGCCAGCAGCCCCCGATGGGGAGGGTATAGTGAAGCTTTCTTT.

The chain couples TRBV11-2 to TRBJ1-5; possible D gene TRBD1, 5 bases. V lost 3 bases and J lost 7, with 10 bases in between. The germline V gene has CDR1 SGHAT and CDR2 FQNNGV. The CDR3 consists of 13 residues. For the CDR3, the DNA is TGTGCCAGCAGCTTCCAGGGTGACCAGCCCCAGCATTTT. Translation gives CASSFQGDQPQHF.

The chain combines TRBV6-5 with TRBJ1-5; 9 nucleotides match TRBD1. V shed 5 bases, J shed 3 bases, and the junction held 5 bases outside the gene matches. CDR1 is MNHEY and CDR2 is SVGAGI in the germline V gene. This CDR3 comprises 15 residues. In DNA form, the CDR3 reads TGTGCCAGCAGTAAAATACAGGGGGCCAATCAGCCCCAGCATTTT. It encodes CASSKIQGANQPQHF.

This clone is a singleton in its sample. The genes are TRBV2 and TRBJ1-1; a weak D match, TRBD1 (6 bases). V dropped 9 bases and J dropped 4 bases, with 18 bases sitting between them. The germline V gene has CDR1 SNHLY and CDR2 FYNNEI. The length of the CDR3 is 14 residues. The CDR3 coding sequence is TGTGCCAGGCTTCACAGGGAATCGGTCACTGAAGCTTTCTTT. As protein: CARLHRESVTEAFF.

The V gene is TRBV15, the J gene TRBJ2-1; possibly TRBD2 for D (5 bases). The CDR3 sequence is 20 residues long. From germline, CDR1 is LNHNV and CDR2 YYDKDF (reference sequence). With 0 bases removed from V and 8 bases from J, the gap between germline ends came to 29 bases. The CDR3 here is CATSRDLIGVSRPTEDEQFF. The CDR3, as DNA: TGTGCCACCAGCAGAGATCTTATAGGAGTCTCCCGCCCGACGGAGGATGAGCAGTTCTTC.

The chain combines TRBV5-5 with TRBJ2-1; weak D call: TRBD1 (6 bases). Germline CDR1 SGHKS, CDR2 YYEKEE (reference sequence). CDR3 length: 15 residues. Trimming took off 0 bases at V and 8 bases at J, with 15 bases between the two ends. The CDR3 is CASSLAWGQGYEQFF. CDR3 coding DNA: TGTGCCAGCAGCTTGGCCTGGGGGCAGGGCTATGAGCAGTTCTTC. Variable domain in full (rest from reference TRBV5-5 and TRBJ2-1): DAGVTQSPTHLIKTRGQQVTLRCSPISGHKSVSWYQQVLGQGPQFIFQYYEKEERGRGNFPDRFSARQFPNYSSELNVNALLLGDSALYLCASSLAWGQGYEQFFGPGTRLTVL.

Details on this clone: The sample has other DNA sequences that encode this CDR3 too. CDR3 bases: TGTGCCAGCAGCTTAGGGACTAGCACAGATACGCAGTATTTT. Its translation: CASSLGTSTDTQYF. The chain uses TRBV7-2 and TRBJ2-3; TRBD2 might be the D (5 bases). Germline CDR1 and CDR2: SGHTA and FQGNSA. The CDR3 is 14 residues long. V shed 1 base and J shed 0 bases, with 5 bases lying between them. Combining the CDR3 with reference TRBV7-2 and TRBJ2-3 gives the whole variable domain GAGVSQSPSNKVTEKGKDVELRCDPISGHTALYWYRQSLGQGLEFLIYFQGNSAPDKSGLPSDRFSAERTGGSVSTLTIQRTQQEDSAVYLCASSLGTSTDTQYFGPGTRLTVL.

The CDR3 spells CASSQTSGRPYEQYV. The CDR3, as DNA: TGTGCCAGCAGTCAGACTAGCGGGAGACCCTACGAGCAGTACGTC. The V and J genes are TRBV6-5 and TRBJ2-7; 12 bases line up with TRBD2. J was trimmed by 2 bases and V by 5 bases; bases with no gene match: 4. CDR1 and CDR2 (germline): MNHEY, SVGAGI. CDR3 length: 15 residues.

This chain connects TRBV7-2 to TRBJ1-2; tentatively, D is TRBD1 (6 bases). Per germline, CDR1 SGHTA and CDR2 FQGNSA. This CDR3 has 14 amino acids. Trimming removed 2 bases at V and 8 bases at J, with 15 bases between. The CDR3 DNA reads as TGTGCCAGCAGCTTAACGAACAGGGTGATCGGCTACACCTTC. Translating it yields CASSLTNRVIGYTF.

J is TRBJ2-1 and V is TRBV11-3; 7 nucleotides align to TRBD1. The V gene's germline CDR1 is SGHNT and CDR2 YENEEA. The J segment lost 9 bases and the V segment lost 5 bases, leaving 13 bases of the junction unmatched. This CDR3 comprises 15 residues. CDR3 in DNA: TGTGCCAGCAGCAACAGACAGGGCCGGGTCGCTGAGCAGTTCTTC. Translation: CASSNRQGRVAEQFF.

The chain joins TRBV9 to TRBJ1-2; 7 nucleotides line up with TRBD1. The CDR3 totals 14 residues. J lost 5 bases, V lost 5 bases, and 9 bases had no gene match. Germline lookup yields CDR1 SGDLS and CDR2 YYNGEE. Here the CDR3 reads CASRRDSEPYGYTF. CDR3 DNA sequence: TGTGCCAGCAGACGGGACAGCGAGCCGTATGGCTACACCTTC.

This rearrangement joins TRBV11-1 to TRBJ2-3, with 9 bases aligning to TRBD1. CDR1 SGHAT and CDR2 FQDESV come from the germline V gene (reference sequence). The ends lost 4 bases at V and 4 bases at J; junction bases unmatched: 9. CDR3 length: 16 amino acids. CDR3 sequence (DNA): TGTGCCAGCAGCTCCTGGACAGGGGAGGTAGCAGATACGCAGTATTTT. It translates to CASSSWTGEVADTQYF. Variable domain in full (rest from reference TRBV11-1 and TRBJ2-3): EAEVAQSPRYKITEKSQAVAFWCDPISGHATLYWYRQILGQGPELLVQFQDESVVDDSQLPKDRFSAERLKGVDSTLKIQPAELGDSAMYLCASSSWTGEVADTQYFGPGTRLTVL.

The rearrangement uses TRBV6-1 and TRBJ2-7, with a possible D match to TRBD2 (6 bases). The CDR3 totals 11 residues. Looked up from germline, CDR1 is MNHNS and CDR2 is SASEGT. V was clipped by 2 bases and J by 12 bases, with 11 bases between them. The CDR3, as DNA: TGTGCCAGCAGTGAATTGCGGGACCCGTACGTC. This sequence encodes CASSELRDPYV.

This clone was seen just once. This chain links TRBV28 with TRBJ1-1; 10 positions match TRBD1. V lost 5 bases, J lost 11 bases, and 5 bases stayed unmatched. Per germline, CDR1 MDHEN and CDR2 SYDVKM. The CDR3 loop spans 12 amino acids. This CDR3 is CASSLRQGAAFF. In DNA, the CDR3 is TGTGCCAGCAGTCTCCGACAGGGGGCGGCTTTCTTT.

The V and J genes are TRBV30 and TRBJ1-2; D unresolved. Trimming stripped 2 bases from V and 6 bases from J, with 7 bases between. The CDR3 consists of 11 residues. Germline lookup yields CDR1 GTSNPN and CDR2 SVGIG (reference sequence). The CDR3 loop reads CAWSLLDGYTF. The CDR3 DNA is TGTGCCTGGAGTCTACTGGATGGCTACACCTTC.

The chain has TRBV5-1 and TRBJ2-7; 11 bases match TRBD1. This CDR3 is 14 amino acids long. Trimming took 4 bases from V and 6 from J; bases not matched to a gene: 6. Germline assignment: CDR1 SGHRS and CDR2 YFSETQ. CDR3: CASSRTGGFGEQYV. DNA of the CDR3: TGCGCCAGCAGCAGGACAGGGGGCTTTGGCGAGCAGTACGTC.

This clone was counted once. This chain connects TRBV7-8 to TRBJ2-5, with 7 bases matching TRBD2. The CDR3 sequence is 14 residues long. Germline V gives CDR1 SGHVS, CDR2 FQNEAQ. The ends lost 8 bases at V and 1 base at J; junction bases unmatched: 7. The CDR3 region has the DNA TGTGCCAGCCGTCCCCCGGGGGGCCAAGAGACCCAGTACTTC. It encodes CASRPPGGQETQYF. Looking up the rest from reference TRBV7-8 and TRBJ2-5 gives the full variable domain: GAGVSQSPRYKVAKRGQDVALRCDPISGHVSLFWYQQALGQGPEFLTYFQNEAQLDKSGLPSDRFFAERPEGSVSTLKIQRTQQEDSAVYLCASRPPGGQETQYFGPGTRLLVL.

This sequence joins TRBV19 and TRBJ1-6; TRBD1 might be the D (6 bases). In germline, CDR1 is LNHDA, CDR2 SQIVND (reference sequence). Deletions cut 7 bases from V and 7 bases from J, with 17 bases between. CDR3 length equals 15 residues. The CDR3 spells CASMRGPTGNSPLHF. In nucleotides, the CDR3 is TGTGCCAGTATGAGGGGCCCGACAGGCAATTCACCCCTCCACTTT.

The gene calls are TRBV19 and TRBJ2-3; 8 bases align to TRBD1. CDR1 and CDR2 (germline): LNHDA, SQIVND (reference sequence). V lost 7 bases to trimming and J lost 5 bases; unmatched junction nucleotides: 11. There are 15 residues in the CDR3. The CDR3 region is CASTMRQGAGDTQYF. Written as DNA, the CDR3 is TGTGCCAGTACCATGAGGCAGGGGGCTGGAGATACGCAGTATTTT.

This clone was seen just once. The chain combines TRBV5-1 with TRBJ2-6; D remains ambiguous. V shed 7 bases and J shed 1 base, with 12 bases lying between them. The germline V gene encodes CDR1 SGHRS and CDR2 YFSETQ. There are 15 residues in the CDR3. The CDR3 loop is CASAAIGSGANVLTF. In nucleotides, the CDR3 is TGCGCCAGCGCGGCGATTGGATCTGGGGCCAACGTCCTGACTTTC.

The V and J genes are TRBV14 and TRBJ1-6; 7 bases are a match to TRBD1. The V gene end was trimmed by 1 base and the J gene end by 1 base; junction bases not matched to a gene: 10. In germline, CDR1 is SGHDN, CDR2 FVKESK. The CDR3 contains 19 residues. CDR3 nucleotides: TGTGCCAGCAGCCAAGTAAACCTCAGGGGGAGATCCTATAATTCACCCCTCCACTTT. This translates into CASSQVNLRGRSYNSPLHF.

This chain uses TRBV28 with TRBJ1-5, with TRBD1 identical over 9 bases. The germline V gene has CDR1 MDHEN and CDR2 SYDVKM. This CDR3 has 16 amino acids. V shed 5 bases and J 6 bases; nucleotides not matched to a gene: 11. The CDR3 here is CASSPRDRETSQPQHF. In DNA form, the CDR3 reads TGTGCCAGCAGTCCCCGGGACAGGGAAACCTCTCAGCCCCAGCATTTT.

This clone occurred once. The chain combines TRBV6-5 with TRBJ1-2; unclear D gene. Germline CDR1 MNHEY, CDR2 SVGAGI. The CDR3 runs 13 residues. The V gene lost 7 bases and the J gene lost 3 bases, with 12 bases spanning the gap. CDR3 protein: CASIPGGYYGYTF. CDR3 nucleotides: TGTGCCAGCATTCCGGGAGGGTACTATGGCTACACCTTC.

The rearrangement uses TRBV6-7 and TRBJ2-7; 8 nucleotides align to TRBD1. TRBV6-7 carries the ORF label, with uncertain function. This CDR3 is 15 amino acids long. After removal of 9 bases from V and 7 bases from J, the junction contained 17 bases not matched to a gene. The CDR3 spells CARSTGDMYALEQYV. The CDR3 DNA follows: TGTGCCAGATCGACAGGGGACATGTACGCGTTAGAGCAGTACGTC.

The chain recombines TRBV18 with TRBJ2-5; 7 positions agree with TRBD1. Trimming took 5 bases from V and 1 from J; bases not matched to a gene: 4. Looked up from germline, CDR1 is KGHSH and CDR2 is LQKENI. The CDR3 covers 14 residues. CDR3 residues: CASSETGFQETQYF. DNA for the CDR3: TGTGCCAGCTCAGAGACAGGGTTCCAAGAGACCCAGTACTTC.

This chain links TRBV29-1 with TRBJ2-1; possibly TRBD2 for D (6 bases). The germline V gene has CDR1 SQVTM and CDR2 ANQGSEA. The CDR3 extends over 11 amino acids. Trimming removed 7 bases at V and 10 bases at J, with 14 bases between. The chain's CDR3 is CSGRDLGEQFF. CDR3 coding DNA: TGCAGCGGACGGGACTTGGGCGAGCAGTTCTTC.

This chain's CDR3 is CASRWTALNTEAFF. The CDR3, as DNA: TGTGCCAGCAGGTGGACAGCACTTAACACTGAAGCTTTCTTT. The chain is built from TRBV3-1 (or the pseudogene TRBV3-2) and TRBJ1-1; D possibly corresponds to TRBD1 (6 bases). The CDR3 spans 14 residues. Germline assignment: CDR1 LGHDT and CDR2 YNNKEL (reference sequence). V lost 6 bases, J lost 2 bases, and 13 bases lay in between.

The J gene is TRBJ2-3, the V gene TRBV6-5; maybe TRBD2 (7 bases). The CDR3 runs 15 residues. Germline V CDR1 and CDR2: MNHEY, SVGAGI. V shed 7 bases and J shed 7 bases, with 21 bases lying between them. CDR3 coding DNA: TGTGCCAGCACGGAGGCGGGGGCCCTTTTGAATACGCAGTATTTT. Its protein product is CASTEAGALLNTQYF.